This entry concerns a single TCR beta chain. Its antigen remains unidentified. The data stem from a study of T cell responses to AZD1222 COVID-19 vaccine. Looking at the study overall: The study pooled second doses at about 4 or about 12 weeks. Study-level points and caveats: Clonal diversity was possibly underestimated; the donors were predominantly white British and more often female. Only six individuals given AZD1222 were seropositive at baseline.

The assay was immunoSEQ multiplex PCR, and TCRdb's table has in-frame clones only and misses some. This sample has around 140,000 clones; more than 90% occur once, and the top ten carry 1.5% to 2%. The CDR3 covers 14 residues. The V gene's germline CDR1 is SGDLS and CDR2 YYNGEE. V gave up 0 bases and J gave up 10 bases, with 11 bases separating them. This clonotype was sampled from an adult in good health. Specimen: peripheral blood, collected on day 0 of AZD1222 vaccination. The V gene is TRBV9, the J gene TRBJ1-6; no reliable D call. The CDR3 is CASSVGTTHSPLHF. For the CDR3, the DNA is TGTGCCAGCAGCGTAGGAACTACCCACTCACCCCTCCACTTT.